This passage covers 6 T cell receptor beta chains from one sample sequenced in a study of PD-L1 blockade in urothelial cancer. Repertoires were generated with immunoSEQ multiplex PCR, while TCRdb's copy carries only in-frame clones and drops some. The sample lists 49,000 or so clones; approximately 85% were seen once. Noted time point: pretreatment peripheral blood. The sample in question was PBMCs, obtained around atezolizumab (anti-PD-L1) treatment. Source of these receptors: a man between 65 and 80 years old with urothelial cancer.

J is TRBJ2-1 and V is TRBV21-1; no DNA check was done on the table's D call, TRBD1. TRBV21-1 is assigned pseudogene status. CDR3 length: 16 residues. The CDR3 reads CASSKTGAAWYNEQFF. Here the CDR3 DNA reads TGTGCCAGCAGCAAGACAGGGGCCGCCTGGTACAATGAGCAGTTCTTC.

The chain combines TRBV7-8 with TRBJ2-5; D may be TRBD1 (6 bases). The CDR3 has 15 amino acids. The V end was cut by 5 bases, the J end by 4 bases, with 17 bases between. Per the germline V gene, CDR1 is SGHVS and CDR2 is FQNEAQ. CDR3: CASSQFFQGLETQYF. Written as DNA, the CDR3 is TGTGCCAGCAGCCAGTTTTTCCAGGGGCTAGAGACCCAGTACTTC.

The chain is built from TRBV28 and TRBJ2-5, with D perhaps matching TRBD1 (5 bases). Looked up from germline, CDR1 is MDHEN and CDR2 is SYDVKM. The CDR3 totals 14 residues. V dropped 8 bases and J dropped 0 bases, with 13 bases sitting between them. CDR3 sequence reads: CASDETEYQETQYF. The CDR3 bases are TGTGCCAGCGATGAGACAGAGTACCAAGAGACCCAGTACTTC.

The genes are TRBV7-6 and TRBJ2-1; tentative D call: TRBD2 (6 bases). CDR3 length: 15 residues. The germline V gene has CDR1 SGHVS and CDR2 FNYEAQ. Trimming pared 3 bases from V and 5 bases from J, leaving 14 bases between. CDR3 sequence: CASSLEGTPDNEQFF. The CDR3 nucleotides are TGTGCCAGCAGCTTGGAGGGGACGCCGGACAATGAGCAGTTCTTC.

The rearrangement joins TRBV27 to TRBJ2-7; tentative D call: TRBD2 (6 bases). CDR3 length: 13 residues. The germline V and J ends were trimmed by 7 bases and 4 bases, with 14 bases remaining between them. CDR1 is MNHEY and CDR2 is SMNVEV in the germline V gene (reference sequence). DNA of the CDR3: TGTGCCAGCACCAGTTTCGGGAGTTACGAGCAGTACTTC. Protein: CASTSFGSYEQYF.

The chain uses TRBV6-5 and TRBJ2-7; TRBD2 matches at 7 bases. Germline lookup yields CDR1 MNHEY and CDR2 SVGAGI. This CDR3 comprises 15 residues. Trimming at V came to 6 bases and at J to 7 bases, leaving 15 bases not matched to a gene. This chain's CDR3 is CASRKGLGPMGEQYF. The DNA of the CDR3 is TGTGCCAGCAGGAAAGGACTAGGGCCCATGGGGGAGCAGTACTTC.